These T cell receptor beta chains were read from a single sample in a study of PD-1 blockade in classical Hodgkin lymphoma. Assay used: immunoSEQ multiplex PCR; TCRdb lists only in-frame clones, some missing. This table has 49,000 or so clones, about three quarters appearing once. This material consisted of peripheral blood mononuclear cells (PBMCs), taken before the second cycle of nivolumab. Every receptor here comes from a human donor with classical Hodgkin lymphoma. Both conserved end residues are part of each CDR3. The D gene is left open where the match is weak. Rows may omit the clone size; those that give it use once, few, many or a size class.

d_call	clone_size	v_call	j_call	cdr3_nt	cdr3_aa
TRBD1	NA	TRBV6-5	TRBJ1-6	TGTGCCAGCAGTTACGGGGACAGGGGGCCTTCACCCCTCCACTTT	CASSYGDRGPSPLHF
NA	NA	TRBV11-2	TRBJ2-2	TGTGCCAGCAGCTCCGGGGCCCAGTTGAACACCGGGGAGCTGTTTTTT	CASSSGAQLNTGELFF
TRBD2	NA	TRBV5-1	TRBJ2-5	TGCGCCAGCAGCTTGGCCACTAAGCCTAGCGGGGGGGAGACCCAGTACTTC	CASSLATKPSGGETQYF
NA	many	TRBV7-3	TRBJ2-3	TGTGCCAGCAGTTCGCGGGGAACCAGCACAGATACGCAGTATTTT	CASSSRGTSTDTQYF
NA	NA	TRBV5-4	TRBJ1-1	TGTGCCAGCAGCTTGAAACAGGTAGGGACATCCGAAGCTTTCTTT	CASSLKQVGTSEAFF
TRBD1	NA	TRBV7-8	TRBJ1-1	TGTGCCAGCAGCTCTCCGCCCAGGGGGGTCACTGAAGCTTTCTTT	CASSSPPRGVTEAFF
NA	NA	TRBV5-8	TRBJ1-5	TGTGCCAGCAGCCGGGGGGGGCTAAATAGCAATCAGCCCCAGCATTTT	CASSRGGLNSNQPQHF
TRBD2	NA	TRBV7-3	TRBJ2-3	TGTGCCAGCAGCTTAATTCCGAAACTAGCGGGCACAGATACGCAGTATTTT	CASSLIPKLAGTDTQYF
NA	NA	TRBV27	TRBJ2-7	TGTGCCAGCAGCCCCATTGCGGTCGTCTCCTCCGAGCAGTACTTC	CASSPIAVVSSEQYF
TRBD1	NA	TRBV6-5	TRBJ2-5	TGTGCCAGCACCCTAACCCGGACAGGGCAAGAGACCCAGTACTTC	CASTLTRTGQETQYF
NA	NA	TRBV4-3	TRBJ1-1	TGCGCCAGCAGCCAAGATTGGGCCAGGGCCGCCACTGAAGCTTTCTTT	CASSQDWARAATEAFF
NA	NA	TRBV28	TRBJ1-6	TGTGCCAGCGGCCCCTTGGTCGGTAATTCACCCCTCCACTTT	CASGPLVGNSPLHF
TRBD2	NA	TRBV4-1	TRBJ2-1	TGCGCCAGCAGCCAAGATAGCCTAGCGGCTTACAATGAGCAGTTCTTC	CASSQDSLAAYNEQFF
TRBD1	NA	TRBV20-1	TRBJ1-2	TGCAGTGCTAGAGCGGGACAGGCCGCGTCCTTC	CSARAGQAASF
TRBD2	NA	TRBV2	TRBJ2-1	TGTGCCAGCAGTGAATATCGGCTAGCGGGAGGTCACAATGAGCAGTTCTTC	CASSEYRLAGGHNEQFF
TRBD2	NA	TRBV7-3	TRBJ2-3	TGTGCCAGCAGCTTAAGGGCTAGCGGGAGGGGAGGCCCTCTCTCAGATACGCAGTATTTT	CASSLRASGRGGPLSDTQYF
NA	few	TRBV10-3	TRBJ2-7	TGTGCCATGAAGACAGACCGGACCTACGAGCAGTACTTC	CAMKTDRTYEQYF
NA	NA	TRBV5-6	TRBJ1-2	TGTGCCAGCGGGGCCGGACTGAAAATAATAACTGGCGGCTACACCTTC	CASGAGLKIITGGYTF
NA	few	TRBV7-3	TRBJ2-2	TGTGCCAGCAGCGGCGGAGGGGACACCGGGGAGCTGTTTTTT	CASSGGGDTGELFF